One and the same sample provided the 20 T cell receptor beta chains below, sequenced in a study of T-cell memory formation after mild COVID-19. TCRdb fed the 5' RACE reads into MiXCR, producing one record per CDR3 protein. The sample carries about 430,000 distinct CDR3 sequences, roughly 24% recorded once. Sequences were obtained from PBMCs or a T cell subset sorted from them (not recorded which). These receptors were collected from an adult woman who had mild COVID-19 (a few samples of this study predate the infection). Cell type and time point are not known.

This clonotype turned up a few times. The DNA for the CDR3 is TGTGCCAGCAGCCAGACAGGAGCAGTCGTGGCCAACGTCCTGACTTTC. It is translated as CASSQTGAVVANVLTF. J is TRBJ2-6 and V is TRBV5-6; D is perhaps TRBD1 (6 bases). V was shortened by 4 bases and J by 6 bases, with 17 bases between the two germline ends. The germline CDR1 and CDR2 sequences are SGHDT and YYEEEE. This CDR3 region has 16 residues.

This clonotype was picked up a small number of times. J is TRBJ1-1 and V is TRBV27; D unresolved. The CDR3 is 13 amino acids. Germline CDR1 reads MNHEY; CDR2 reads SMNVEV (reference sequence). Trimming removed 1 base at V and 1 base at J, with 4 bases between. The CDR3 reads CASSLFANTEAFF. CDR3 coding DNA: TGTGCCAGCAGTTTATTCGCGAACACTGAAGCTTTCTTT.

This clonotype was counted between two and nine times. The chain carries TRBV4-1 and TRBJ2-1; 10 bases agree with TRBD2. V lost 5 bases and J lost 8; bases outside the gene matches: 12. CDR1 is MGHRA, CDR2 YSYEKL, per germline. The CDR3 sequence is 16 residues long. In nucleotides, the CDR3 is TGCGCCAGCAGCGGGTACAGCGGGGGGGCGCAGGATGAGCAGTTCTTC. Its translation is CASSGYSGGAQDEQFF.

CDR3 sequence: CASSTRDADHEQYF. DNA of the CDR3: TGCGCCAGCAGTACTAGGGACGCGGACCACGAGCAGTACTTC. The rearrangement uses TRBV5-1 and TRBJ2-7; D assignment may be TRBD1 or TRBD2 (5 bases each). Germline V gene data show CDR1 as SGHRS and CDR2 as YFSETQ. This CDR3 has 14 residues. Trimming pared 5 bases from V and 5 bases from J, leaving 17 bases between.

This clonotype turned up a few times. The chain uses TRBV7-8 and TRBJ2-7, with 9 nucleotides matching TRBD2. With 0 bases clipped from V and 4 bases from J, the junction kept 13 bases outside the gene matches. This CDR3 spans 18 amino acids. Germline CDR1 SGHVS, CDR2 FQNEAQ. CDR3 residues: CASSLATLRSGGGYEQYF. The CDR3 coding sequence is TGTGCCAGCAGCTTAGCCACCCTGCGTAGCGGGGGAGGGTACGAGCAGTACTTC.

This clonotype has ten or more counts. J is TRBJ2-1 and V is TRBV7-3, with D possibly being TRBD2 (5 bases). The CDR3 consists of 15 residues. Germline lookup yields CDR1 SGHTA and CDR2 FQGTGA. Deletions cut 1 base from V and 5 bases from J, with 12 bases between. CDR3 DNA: TGTGCCAGCAGCTTAAGTGGGAGTTTGGACAATGAGCAGTTCTTC. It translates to CASSLSGSLDNEQFF.

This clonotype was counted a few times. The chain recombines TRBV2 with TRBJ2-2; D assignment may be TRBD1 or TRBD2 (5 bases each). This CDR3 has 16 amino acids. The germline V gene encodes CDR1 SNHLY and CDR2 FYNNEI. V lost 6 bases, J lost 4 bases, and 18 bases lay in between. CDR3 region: CASSAGTNTRTGELFF. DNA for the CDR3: TGTGCCAGCAGCGCCGGGACCAATACCCGCACCGGGGAGCTGTTTTTT.

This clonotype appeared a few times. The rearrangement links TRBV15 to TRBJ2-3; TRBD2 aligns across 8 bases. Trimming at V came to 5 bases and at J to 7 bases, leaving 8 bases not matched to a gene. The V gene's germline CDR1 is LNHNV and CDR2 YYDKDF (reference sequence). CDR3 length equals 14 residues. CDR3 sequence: CATSHEAGVNTQYF. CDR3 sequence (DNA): TGTGCCACCAGCCATGAAGCGGGGGTAAATACGCAGTATTTT. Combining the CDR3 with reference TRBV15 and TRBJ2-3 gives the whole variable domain DAMVIQNPRYQVTQFGKPVTLSCSQTLNHNVMYWYQQKSSQAPKLLFHYYDKDFNNEADTPDNFQSRRPNTSFCFLDIRSPGLGDTAMYLCATSHEAGVNTQYFGPGTRLTVL.

The CDR3 loop is CASKRGTEYTGELFF. The CDR3 region has the DNA TGTGCCAGCAAAAGGGGGACAGAGTACACCGGGGAGCTGTTTTTT. The rearrangement joins TRBV7-2 to TRBJ2-2, with TRBD1 matching over 7 bases. Germline lookup yields CDR1 SGHTA and CDR2 FQGNSA. This CDR3 is 15 amino acids long. The V and J ends lost 7 bases and 3 bases, in that order; junction bases with no gene match: 8.

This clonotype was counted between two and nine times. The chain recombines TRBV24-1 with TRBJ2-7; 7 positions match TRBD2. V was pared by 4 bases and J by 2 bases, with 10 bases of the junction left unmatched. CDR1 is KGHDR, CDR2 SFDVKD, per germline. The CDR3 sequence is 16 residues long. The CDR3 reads CATSESPGGTTYEQYF. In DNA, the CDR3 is TGTGCCACCAGTGAATCCCCCGGGGGGACGACCTACGAGCAGTACTTC.

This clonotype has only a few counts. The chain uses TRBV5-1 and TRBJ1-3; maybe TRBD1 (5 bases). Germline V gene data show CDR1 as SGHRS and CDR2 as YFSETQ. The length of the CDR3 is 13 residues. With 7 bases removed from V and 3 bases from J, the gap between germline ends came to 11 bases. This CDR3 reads CASAEGLGNTIYF. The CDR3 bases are TGCGCCAGCGCGGAGGGACTTGGAAACACCATATATTTT. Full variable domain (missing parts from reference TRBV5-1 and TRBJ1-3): KAGVTQTPRYLIKTRGQQVTLSCSPISGHRSVSWYQQTPGQGLQFLFEYFSETQRNKGNFPGRFSGRQFSNSRSEMNVSTLELGDSALYLCASAEGLGNTIYFGEGSWLTVV.

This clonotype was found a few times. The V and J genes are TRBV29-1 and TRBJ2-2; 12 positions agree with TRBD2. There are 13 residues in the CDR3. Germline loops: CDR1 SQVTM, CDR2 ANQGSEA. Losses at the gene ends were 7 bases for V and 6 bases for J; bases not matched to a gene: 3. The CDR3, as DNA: TGCAGCGGCCGACTAGCGGGGGCCGGGGAGCTGTTTTTT. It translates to CSGRLAGAGELFF.

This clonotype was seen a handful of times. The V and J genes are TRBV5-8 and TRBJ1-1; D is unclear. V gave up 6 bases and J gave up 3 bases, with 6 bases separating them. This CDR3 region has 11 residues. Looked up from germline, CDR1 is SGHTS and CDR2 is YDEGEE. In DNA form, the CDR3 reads TGTGCCAGCAAAGAGTACACTGAAGCTTTCTTT. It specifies CASKEYTEAFF.

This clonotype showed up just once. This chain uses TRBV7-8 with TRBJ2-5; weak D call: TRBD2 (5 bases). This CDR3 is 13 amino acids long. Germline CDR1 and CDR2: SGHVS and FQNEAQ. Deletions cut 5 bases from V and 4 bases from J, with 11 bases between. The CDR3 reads CASSRRAGETQYF. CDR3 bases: TGTGCCAGCAGCCGTAGGGCGGGAGAGACCCAGTACTTC.

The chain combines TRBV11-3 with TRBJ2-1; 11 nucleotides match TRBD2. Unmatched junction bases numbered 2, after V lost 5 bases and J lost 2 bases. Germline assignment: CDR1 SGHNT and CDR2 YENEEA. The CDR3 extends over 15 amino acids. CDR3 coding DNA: TGTGCCAGCAGCATGACTAGCGGGACCTACAATGAGCAGTTCTTC. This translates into CASSMTSGTYNEQFF.

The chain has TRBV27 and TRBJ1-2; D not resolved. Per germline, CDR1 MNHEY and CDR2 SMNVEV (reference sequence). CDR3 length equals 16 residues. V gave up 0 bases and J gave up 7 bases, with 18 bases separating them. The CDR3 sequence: CASSLSRAGVSFGYTF. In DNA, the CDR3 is TGTGCCAGCAGTTTATCGAGGGCAGGAGTTTCCTTTGGCTACACCTTC.

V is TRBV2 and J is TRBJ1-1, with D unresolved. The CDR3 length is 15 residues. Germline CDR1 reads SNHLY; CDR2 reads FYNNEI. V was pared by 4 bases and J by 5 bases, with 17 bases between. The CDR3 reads CASSVLWSGRTEAFF. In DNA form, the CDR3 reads TGTGCCAGCAGTGTACTATGGTCTGGGAGGACTGAAGCTTTCTTT. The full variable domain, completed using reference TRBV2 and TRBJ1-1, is EPEVTQTPSHQVTQMGQEVILRCVPISNHLYFYWYRQILGQKVEFLVSFYNNEISEKSEIFDDQFSVERPDGSNFTLKIRSTKLEDSAMYFCASSVLWSGRTEAFFGQGTRLTVV.

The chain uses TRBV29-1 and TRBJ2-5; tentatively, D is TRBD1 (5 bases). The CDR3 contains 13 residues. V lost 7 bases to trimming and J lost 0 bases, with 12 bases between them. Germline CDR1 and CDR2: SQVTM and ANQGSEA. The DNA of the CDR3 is TGCAGCGCTTCAGGGTGGAACCAAGAGACCCAGTACTTC. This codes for CSASGWNQETQYF.

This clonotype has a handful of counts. This CDR3 is CASTQGLAGDTDTQYF. The CDR3 nucleotides read TGCGCCAGCACTCAGGGACTAGCGGGGGACACAGATACGCAGTATTTT. This chain links TRBV23-1 with TRBJ2-3; 14 positions match TRBD2. TRBV23-1 is an ORF, and what it does is uncertain. There are 16 residues in the CDR3. Trimming at V came to 7 bases and at J to 2 bases, leaving 5 bases not matched to a gene.

The CDR3 coding sequence is TGTGCCATCAGTGAGTCCCGAATGGGGCAGTTCTTC. Translated: CAISESRMGQFF. The chain couples TRBV10-3 to TRBJ2-1; D is unclear. This CDR3 has 12 residues. Trimming shortened V by 0 bases and J by 12 bases, and 9 bases separated the two germline ends. CDR1 ENHRY and CDR2 SYGVKD come from the germline V gene.